Sequencing of this TCR beta chain was carried out in a study of T cells after yellow fever vaccination. Across the study: SMART-Seq v4 Ultra Low Input prepared the low-cell-number fractions.

The V gene lost 5 bases and the J gene lost 6 bases, with 16 bases spanning the gap. CDR3 size: 15 residues. In its sample, this clonotype was seen many times. TCRdb reprocessed the 5' RACE reads via MiXCR and lists one record per CDR3 protein. This table holds about 210,000 distinct CDR3 sequences, less than 7.5% found once. The receptor's source is a man younger than 40 who received the YFV17D yellow fever vaccine. The chain links TRBV12-3 or TRBV12-4 to TRBJ1-4, with D possibly being TRBD1 (5 bases). This material consisted of CD4+ T cells sorted from PBMCs, taken on the day of the yellow fever booster vaccination. The CDR3 region is CASSPTGPAYEKLFF. The DNA for the CDR3 is TGTGCCAGCAGTCCCACAGGTCCTGCTTATGAAAAACTGTTTTTT.